A selection of T cell receptor beta chains follows, all from one sample in a study of CD8+ T cells in alopecia areata. Data came from immunoSEQ multiplex PCR; TCRdb stores just in-frame clones and leaves some out. Among about 190,000 clones listed, around 60% were seen once. Here the sequenced sample was CD4+ T cells sorted from blood, taken at week 4, from a patient treated with tofacitinib. The receptors derive from a human donor with alopecia areata. CDR3s leave out the opening cysteine and the closing phenylalanine or tryptophan.

j_call v_call cdr3_aa
TRBJ1-2 TRBV7-8 ASSLRPGRPGYT
TRBJ2-7 TRBV7-2 ASSLDLGYGNYEQY
TRBJ1-2 TRBV5-1 ASSLAPGNYGYT
TRBJ2-7 TRBV28 ASRGIQDYYEQY
TRBJ2-7 TRBV5-1 ASSPDPRPSHEQY
TRBJ2-5 TRBV29-1 SVVLGQGTAQY
TRBJ1-1 TRBV2 ASSEQYKTEAF
TRBJ2-6 TRBV29-1 SVPASSGANVLT
TRBJ1-1 TRBV29-1 SVESHMNTEAF
TRBJ2-1 TRBV4-1 ASSQDLAVRASGRYNEQF
TRBJ2-1 TRBV25-1 ASSAHSYNEQF
TRBJ1-5 TRBV12-5 ASAASGQPNQPQH
TRBJ1-1 TRBV30 AWGQGVNPVPEAF
TRBJ2-3 TRBV15 ATSRDLRLRGDTQY
TRBJ2-2 TRBV29-1 STYGASTTGELF
TRBJ1-1 TRBV29-1 SVEARTEAF
TRBJ1-2 TRBV27 ASSTDRGKGYT
TRBJ1-1 TRBV29-1 SVDGGLNTEAF
TRBJ2-1 TRBV2 ASTSGGSRNEQF
TRBJ2-3 TRBV5-1 ASSLGLDNRGTDTQY
TRBJ2-6 TRBV29-1 SVFLGIGANVLT
TRBJ1-4 TRBV5-1 ASSVDRGPEKLF
TRBJ2-5 TRBV7-2 ASSQELGSQETQY
TRBJ2-3 TRBV6-6 ASSYAGPTDTQY
TRBJ1-1 TRBV5-1 ASSLSGGRDTEAF
TRBJ2-7 TRBV7-9 ASTFDGTVYEQY
TRBJ2-5 TRBV29-1 SVLLGETQY
TRBJ1-2 TRBV29-1 STDWGGYT